This TCR beta chain was captured by sequencing in a study of shared clonotypes between healthy human individuals. Study context: Per donor, three plates held CD4 naive cells, three held CD4 memory, two held CD8 naive and one held CD8 memory. Points from the study as a whole: Across four donors, naive CD4 shared 5% to 5.5%, naive CD8 more than 3%, memory CD4 2% to 2.5%, memory CD8 0.4% to 0.5%.

With respect to this clone: Its antigen is unknown.

The germline V and J ends were trimmed by 2 bases and 4 bases, with 8 bases remaining between them. The CDR3 has 12 residues. Per germline, CDR1 GTSNPN and CDR2 SVGIG (reference sequence). Sequencing was performed with immunoSEQ multiplex PCR; in TCRdb, only in-frame clones are kept and a portion is missing. The sample records 950,000 to 1,100,000 clones, around 75% being singletons. The source material was memory CD4+ T cells sorted from blood. Subset here: CD45RA-negative fraction. This receptor was identified in a man aged 18 to 35 in good health. This sequence joins TRBV30 and TRBJ1-2; a possible D gene is TRBD1 (5 bases). As DNA, the CDR3 is TGTGCCTGGAGTCGGGGGGGCTATGGCTACACCTTC. This encodes CAWSRGGYGYTF.